Listed here are 23 T cell receptor beta chains from one sample, sequenced in a study of cytomegalovirus exposure and HLA in healthy donors. Amplification used 60 Vbeta primers and 13 Jbeta primers. TCRdb's table, derived via immunoSEQ multiplex PCR, lists solely in-frame clones and lacks some. Among 100,000 to 150,000 clones listed, approximately 80% were seen once. The sample was PBMCs. The receptor source for this set is a man aged 18-30 years in good health and CMV-seronegative.

The chain joins TRBV6-1 to TRBJ2-5, with no clear D. The CDR3 sequence is 10 residues long. V was pared by 8 bases and J by 5 bases, with 6 bases between. CDR1 is MNHNS, CDR2 SASEGT, per germline. In DNA form, the CDR3 reads TGTGCCAGCTGGCGGGAGACCCAGTACTTC. Encoded protein: CASWRETQYF.

The J gene is TRBJ1-2, the V gene TRBV7-2; 7 bases line up with TRBD1. This CDR3 has 14 residues. Germline CDR1 SGHTA, CDR2 FQGNSA. With 4 bases clipped from V and 2 bases from J, the junction kept 4 bases outside the gene matches. The CDR3 loop is CASSSDRLNYGYTF. CDR3 nucleotide sequence: TGTGCCAGCAGCTCGGACAGGCTCAACTATGGCTACACCTTC.

The chain is built from TRBV10-2 and TRBJ1-3; no definite D call. From germline, CDR1 is WSHSY and CDR2 SAAADI. The CDR3 is made up of 16 amino acids. The V end was cut by 4 bases, the J end by 0 bases, with 13 bases between. The CDR3 sequence: CASSGRERDSGNTIYF. DNA for the CDR3: TGCGCCAGCAGTGGACGGGAACGCGACTCTGGAAACACCATATATTTT.

The genes are TRBV18 and TRBJ1-2; maybe TRBD1 (5 bases). V was shortened by 2 bases and J by 4 bases, with 11 bases between the two germline ends. CDR1 and CDR2 from the germline V gene are KGHSH and LQKENI. The CDR3 is made up of 14 amino acids. CDR3 amino acids: CASSPTRELYGYTF. The DNA of the CDR3 is TGTGCCAGCTCACCAACCAGGGAACTCTATGGCTACACCTTC.

The CDR3 reads CASSPGPGILMNTEAFF. The DNA of the CDR3 is TGCGCCAGCAGCCCAGGGCCAGGGATACTCATGAACACTGAAGCTTTCTTT. V gene TRBV4-3 combines with J gene TRBJ1-1, with D perhaps TRBD1 (5 bases). CDR1 and CDR2 (germline): LGHNA, YSLEER. The V end lost 4 bases, the J end lost 0 bases, and 18 bases lay between the germline ends. This CDR3 has 17 amino acids.

The genes are TRBV15 and TRBJ2-5, with 9 nucleotides matching TRBD1. With V trimmed by 0 bases and J by 4 bases, 6 bases remained unmatched. There are 16 residues in the CDR3. Per germline, CDR1 LNHNV and CDR2 YYDKDF (reference sequence). The CDR3 region is CATSREGDRAGETQYF. The CDR3 DNA sequence: TGTGCCACCAGCAGAGAAGGGGACAGGGCGGGAGAGACCCAGTACTTC. Full variable domain (rest looked up from reference TRBV15 and TRBJ2-5): DAMVIQNPRYQVTQFGKPVTLSCSQTLNHNVMYWYQQKSSQAPKLLFHYYDKDFNNEADTPDNFQSRRPNTSFCFLDIRSPGLGDTAMYLCATSREGDRAGETQYFGPGTRLLVL.

The rearrangement joins TRBV9 to TRBJ1-1; 7 nucleotides agree with TRBD1. With V trimmed by 3 bases and J by 2 bases, 7 bases remained unmatched. CDR1 and CDR2 from the germline V gene are SGDLS and YYNGEE. This CDR3 region has 15 residues. The CDR3 nucleotides read TGTGCCAGCAGCGCAACCGGGACAGCAAACACTGAAGCTTTCTTT. Protein: CASSATGTANTEAFF.

The rearrangement uses TRBV10-3 and TRBJ1-1; D remains ambiguous. The CDR3 is 14 residues long. Trimming took 6 bases from V and 1 from J, leaving 12 bases between them. CDR1 and CDR2 from the germline V gene are ENHRY and SYGVKD. Written as DNA, the CDR3 is TGTGCCATCAGAGAGGAGGGATGGAACACTGAAGCTTTCTTT. Translation gives CAIREEGWNTEAFF.

The rearrangement links TRBV27 to TRBJ1-2; TRBD1 matches at 10 bases. The V and J ends lost 5 bases and 4 bases, in that order; junction bases with no gene match: 4. This CDR3 contains 14 residues. The germline CDR1 and CDR2 sequences are MNHEY and SMNVEV (reference sequence). CDR3 nucleotides: TGTGCCAGCAGTCCGACAGGGGGCAGCTATGGCTACACCTTC. This gives the protein CASSPTGGSYGYTF.

The chain couples TRBV7-2 to TRBJ1-2, with a tentative D call TRBD1 (5 bases). The V and J ends lost 9 bases and 5 bases respectively, with 16 bases between them. The CDR3 loop spans 13 amino acids. The germline gives CDR1 SGHTA, CDR2 FQGNSA. As DNA, the CDR3 is TGTGCCAGTTGGGCGCGCAGGGCTTATGGCTACACCTTC. This translates into CASWARRAYGYTF.

The CDR3 sequence is CASCAGTGGGGSGANVLTF. The CDR3, as DNA: TGTGCCAGTTGTGCCGGGACAGGGGGCGGGGGGTCTGGGGCCAACGTCCTGACTTTC. The gene calls are TRBV19 and TRBJ2-6, with TRBD1 identical over 12 bases. This CDR3 is built from 19 residues. Germline V gives CDR1 LNHDA, CDR2 SQIVND (reference sequence). After removal of 8 bases from V and 1 base from J, the junction contained 12 bases not matched to a gene.

V usage is TRBV11-2 and J usage is TRBJ1-2; TRBD1 aligns across 7 bases. The CDR3 is 14 residues long. CDR1 is SGHAT, CDR2 FQNNGV, per germline. V shed 4 bases, J shed 6 bases, and the junction held 8 bases outside the gene matches. The CDR3 bases are TGTGCCAGCAGCTCATCACAGGGGTACAATGGCTACACCTTC. It translates to CASSSSQGYNGYTF.

This clone was observed a handful of times. This chain uses TRBV5-6 with TRBJ2-3; 8 nucleotides agree with TRBD2. The CDR3 spans 17 residues. V gave up 1 base and J gave up 0 bases; unmatched junction bases: 7. Germline assignment: CDR1 SGHDT and CDR2 YYEEEE. The CDR3 is CASSLPSGGGSTDTQYF. The DNA for the CDR3 is TGTGCCAGCAGCTTGCCAAGCGGGGGCGGTAGCACAGATACGCAGTATTTT.

The chain joins TRBV25-1 to TRBJ1-3; maybe TRBD1 (5 bases). Germline V gene data show CDR1 as MGHDK and CDR2 as SYGVNS. The CDR3 sequence is 15 residues long. V was shortened by 2 bases and J by 4 bases, with 12 bases between the two germline ends. CDR3 coding DNA: TGTGCCAGCAGTGAAAGAAGGACAAGCGGAAACACCATATATTTT. Its translation: CASSERRTSGNTIYF.

The V and J genes are TRBV27 and TRBJ2-2; 10 positions match TRBD1. Germline CDR1 reads MNHEY; CDR2 reads SMNVEV (reference sequence). The length of the CDR3 is 16 residues. Trimming took 5 bases from V and 6 from J; bases not matched to a gene: 9. The CDR3 sequence is CASSTRQGAGAGELFF. The DNA for the CDR3 is TGTGCCAGCAGTACACGACAGGGGGCTGGGGCCGGGGAGCTGTTTTTT.

The rearrangement uses TRBV5-4 and TRBJ1-4; D might be TRBD1 (5 bases). The CDR3 sequence is 15 residues long. Germline V gene lookup returns CDR1 SGHNT and CDR2 YYREEE (reference sequence). V shed 0 bases and J shed 6 bases, with 12 bases lying between them. The CDR3 reads CASSLAGPGDEKLFF. In DNA form, the CDR3 reads TGTGCCAGCAGCTTGGCGGGTCCGGGGGATGAAAAACTGTTTTTT.

This chain joins TRBV6-1 and TRBJ1-1, with D hard to call. Germline V CDR1 and CDR2: MNHNS, SASEGT. The CDR3 totals 11 residues. Trimming stripped 5 bases from V and 7 bases from J, with 8 bases between. The CDR3 sequence is CASSQVFEAFF. The CDR3 coding sequence is TGTGCCAGCAGTCAGGTATTTGAAGCTTTCTTT.

The chain links TRBV4-3 to TRBJ1-2, with TRBD1 identical over 8 bases. This CDR3 contains 15 residues. The trim removed 1 base at V and 4 bases at J, leaving 5 bases unmatched. The germline gives CDR1 LGHNA, CDR2 YSLEER. CDR3 amino acids: CASSQGTGSTYGYTF. DNA for the CDR3: TGCGCCAGCAGCCAAGGGACAGGGTCTACCTATGGCTACACCTTC.

The V gene is TRBV9, the J gene TRBJ2-3; TRBD2 matches 9 bases. CDR3 length: 17 residues. Unmatched junction bases numbered 5, after V lost 0 bases and J lost 0 bases. Germline CDR1 and CDR2: SGDLS and YYNGEE. The CDR3 here is CASSVGDSGGSTDTQYF. CDR3 nucleotides: TGTGCCAGCAGCGTAGGGGATAGCGGGGGAAGCACAGATACGCAGTATTTT.

The J gene is TRBJ1-1, the V gene TRBV6-4; a weak D match, TRBD1 (6 bases). Germline CDR1 reads MRHNA; CDR2 reads SNTAGT. Deletions cut 6 bases from V and 3 bases from J, with 20 bases between. The CDR3 is 16 residues long. CDR3 in DNA: TGTGCCAGCAGAAATAGGGGGGCCGGGGGGGACACTGAAGCTTTCTTT. Encoded protein: CASRNRGAGGDTEAFF.

This chain connects TRBV12-2 to TRBJ2-2; TRBD1 was called by the table and not checked on the DNA. TRBV12-2 corresponds to a pseudogene. The CDR3 spans 19 residues. The CDR3 region has the DNA TGTGCAAGTCGCCCGCGGGGGAATATCGGACAGGGTGAAGCCGGGGAGCTGTTTTTT. Translation: CASRPRGNIGQGEAGELFF.

V is TRBV5-4 and J is TRBJ1-2; D call uncertain. Trimming cost V 4 bases and J 7 bases, with 20 bases left between them. CDR3 size: 15 residues. Per the germline V gene, CDR1 is SGHNT and CDR2 is YYREEE (reference sequence). CDR3 in DNA: TGTGCCAGCAGCGACGCCCGTAACAGAGAATCTGGCTACACCTTC. Its protein product is CASSDARNRESGYTF. The full variable domain, with the rest looked up from reference TRBV5-4 and TRBJ1-2, is ETGVTQSPTHLIKTRGQQVTLRCSSQSGHNTVSWYQQALGQGPQFIFQYYREEENGRGNFPPRFSGLQFPNYSSELNVNALELDDSALYLCASSDARNRESGYTFGSGTRLTVV.

The rearrangement links TRBV11-2 to TRBJ2-1, with 10 bases that match TRBD1. V was pared by 3 bases and J by 10 bases, with 9 bases of the junction left unmatched. CDR1 is SGHAT, CDR2 FQNNGV, per germline. The CDR3 spans 15 residues. The CDR3 DNA reads as TGTGCCAGCAGCTTGACAGGGGGCGATTCTACAGAGCAGTTCTTC. Protein: CASSLTGGDSTEQFF.